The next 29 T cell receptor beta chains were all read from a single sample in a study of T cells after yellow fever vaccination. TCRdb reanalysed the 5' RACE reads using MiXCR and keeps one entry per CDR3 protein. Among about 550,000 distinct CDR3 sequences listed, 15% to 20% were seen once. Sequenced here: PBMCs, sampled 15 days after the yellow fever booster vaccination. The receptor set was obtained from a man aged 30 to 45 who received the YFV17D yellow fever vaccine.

The CDR3 region is CASSSGPSSYNEQFF. In DNA form, the CDR3 reads TGTGCCAGCAGCTCCGGGCCGAGCTCCTACAATGAGCAGTTCTTC. The V and J genes are TRBV11-3 and TRBJ2-1, with D hard to call. Looked up from germline, CDR1 is SGHNT and CDR2 is YENEEA. The CDR3 length is 15 residues. V dropped 4 bases and J dropped 0 bases, with 10 bases sitting between them.

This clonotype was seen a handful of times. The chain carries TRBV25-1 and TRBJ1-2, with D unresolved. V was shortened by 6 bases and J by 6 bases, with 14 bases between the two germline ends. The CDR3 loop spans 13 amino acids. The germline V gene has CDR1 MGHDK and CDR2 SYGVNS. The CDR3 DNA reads TGTGCCAGCAGGTCGTCCCCCGGTGATGGCTACACCTTC. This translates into CASRSSPGDGYTF.

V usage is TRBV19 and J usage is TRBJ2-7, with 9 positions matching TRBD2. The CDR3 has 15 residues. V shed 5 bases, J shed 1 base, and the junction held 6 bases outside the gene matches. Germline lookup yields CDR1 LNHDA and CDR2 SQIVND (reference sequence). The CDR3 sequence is CASSERGVRSYEQYF. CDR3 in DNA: TGTGCCAGTAGTGAGCGGGGGGTGAGATCCTACGAGCAGTACTTC.

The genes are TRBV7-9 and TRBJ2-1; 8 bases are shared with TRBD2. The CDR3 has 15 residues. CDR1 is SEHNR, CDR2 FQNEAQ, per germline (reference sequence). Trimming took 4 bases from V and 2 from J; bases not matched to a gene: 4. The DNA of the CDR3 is TGTGCCAGCAGCTCGGGACTAGTTACCTACAATGAGCAGTTCTTC. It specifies CASSSGLVTYNEQFF.

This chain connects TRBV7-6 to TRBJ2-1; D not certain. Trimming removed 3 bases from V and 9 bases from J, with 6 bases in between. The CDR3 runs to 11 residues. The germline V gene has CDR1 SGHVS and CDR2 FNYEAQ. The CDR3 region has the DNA TGTGCCAGCAGCTTCGATTCTGAGCAGTTCTTC. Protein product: CASSFDSEQFF.

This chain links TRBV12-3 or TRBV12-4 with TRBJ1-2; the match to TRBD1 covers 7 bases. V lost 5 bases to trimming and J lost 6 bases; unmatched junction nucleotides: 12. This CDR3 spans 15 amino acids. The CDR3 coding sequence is TGTGCCAGCAGTCCCTATTCACAGGGGAGGGATGGCTACACCTTC. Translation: CASSPYSQGRDGYTF.

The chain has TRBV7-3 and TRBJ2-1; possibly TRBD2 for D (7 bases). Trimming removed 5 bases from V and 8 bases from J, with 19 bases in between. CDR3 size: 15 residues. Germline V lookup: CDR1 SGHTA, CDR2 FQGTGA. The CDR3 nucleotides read TGTGCCAGCAGCCCGAGGGGGGGCTTATGGTATGAGCAGTTCTTC. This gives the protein CASSPRGGLWYEQFF.

The CDR3 sequence: CASSLAKLYGETQYF. The CDR3 DNA follows: TGTGCCAGCAGTTTGGCAAAGCTTTACGGAGAGACCCAGTACTTC. The V and J genes are TRBV12-3 or TRBV12-4 and TRBJ2-5; D ambiguous. V was shortened by 3 bases and J by 4 bases, with 15 bases between the two germline ends. This CDR3 comprises 15 residues.

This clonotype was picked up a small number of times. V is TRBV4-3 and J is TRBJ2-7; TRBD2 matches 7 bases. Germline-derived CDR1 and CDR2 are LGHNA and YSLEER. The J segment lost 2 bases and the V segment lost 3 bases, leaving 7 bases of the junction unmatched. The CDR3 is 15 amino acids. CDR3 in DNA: TGCGCCAGCAGCCAGGGGGGAGCGGGAACCTACGAGCAGTACTTC. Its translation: CASSQGGAGTYEQYF.

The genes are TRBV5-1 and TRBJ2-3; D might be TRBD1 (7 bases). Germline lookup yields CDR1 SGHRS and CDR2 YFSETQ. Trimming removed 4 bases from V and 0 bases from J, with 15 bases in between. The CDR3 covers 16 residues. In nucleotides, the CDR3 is TGCGCCAGCAGCGGAGGGACAGACCGTAGCACAGATACGCAGTATTTT. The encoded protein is CASSGGTDRSTDTQYF.

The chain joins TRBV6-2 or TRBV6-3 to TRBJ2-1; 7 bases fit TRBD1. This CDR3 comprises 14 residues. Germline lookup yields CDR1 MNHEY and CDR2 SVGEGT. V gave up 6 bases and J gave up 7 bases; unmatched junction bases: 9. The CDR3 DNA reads TGTGCCAGCAGGACTCAGGGGGATTGGAATGAGCAGTTCTTC. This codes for CASRTQGDWNEQFF.

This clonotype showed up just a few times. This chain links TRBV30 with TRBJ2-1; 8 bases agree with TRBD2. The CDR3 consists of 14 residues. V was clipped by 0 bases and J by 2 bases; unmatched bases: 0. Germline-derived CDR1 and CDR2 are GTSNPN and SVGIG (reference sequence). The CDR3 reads CAWSVGRAYNEQFF. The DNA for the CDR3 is TGTGCCTGGAGTGTCGGGAGGGCCTACAATGAGCAGTTCTTC.

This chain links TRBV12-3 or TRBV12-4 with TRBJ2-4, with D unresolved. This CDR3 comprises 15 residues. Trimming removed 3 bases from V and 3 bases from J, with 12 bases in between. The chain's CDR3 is CASSFLRGGKNIQYF. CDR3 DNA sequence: TGTGCCAGCAGTTTCTTGCGAGGTGGCAAAAACATTCAGTACTTC.

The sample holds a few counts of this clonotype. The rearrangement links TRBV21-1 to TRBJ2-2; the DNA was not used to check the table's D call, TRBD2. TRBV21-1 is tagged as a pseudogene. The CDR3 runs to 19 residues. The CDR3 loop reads CASSKAGLGTILFTGELFF. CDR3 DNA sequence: TGTGCCAGCAGCAAAGCGGGGTTAGGGACTATATTATTCACCGGGGAGCTGTTTTTT.

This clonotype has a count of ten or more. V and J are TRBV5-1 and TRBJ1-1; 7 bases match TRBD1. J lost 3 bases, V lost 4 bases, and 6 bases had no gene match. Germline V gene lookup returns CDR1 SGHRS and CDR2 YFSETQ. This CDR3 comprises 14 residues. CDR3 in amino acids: CASSPSTGDTEAFF. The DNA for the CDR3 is TGCGCCAGCAGCCCCTCCACAGGGGACACTGAAGCTTTCTTT.

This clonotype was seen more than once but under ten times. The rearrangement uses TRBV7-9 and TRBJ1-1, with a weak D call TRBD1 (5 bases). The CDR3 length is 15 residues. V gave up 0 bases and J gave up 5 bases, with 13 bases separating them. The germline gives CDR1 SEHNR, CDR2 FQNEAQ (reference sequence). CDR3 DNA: TGTGCCAGCAGCTTAGCGCTGGGCAGGGCAACTGAAGCTTTCTTT. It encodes CASSLALGRATEAFF. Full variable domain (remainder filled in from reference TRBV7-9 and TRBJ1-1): DTGVSQNPRHKITKRGQNVTFRCDPISEHNRLYWYRQTLGQGPEFLTYFQNEAQLEKSRLLSDRFSAERPKGSFSTLEIQRTEQGDSAMYLCASSLALGRATEAFFGQGTRLTVV.

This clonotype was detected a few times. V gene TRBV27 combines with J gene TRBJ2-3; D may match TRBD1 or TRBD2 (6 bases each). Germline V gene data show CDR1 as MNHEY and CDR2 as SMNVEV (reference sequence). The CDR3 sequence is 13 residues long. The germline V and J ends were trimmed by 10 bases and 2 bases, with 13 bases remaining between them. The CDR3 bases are TGTGCCACAGCCCGGGGGCACACAGATACGCAGTATTTT. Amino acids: CATARGHTDTQYF.

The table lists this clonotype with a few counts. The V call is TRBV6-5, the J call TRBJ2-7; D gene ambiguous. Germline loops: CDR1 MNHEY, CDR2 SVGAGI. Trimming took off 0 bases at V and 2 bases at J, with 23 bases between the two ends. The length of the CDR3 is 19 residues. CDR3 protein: CASSYSDNFGQTKTYEQYF. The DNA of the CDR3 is TGTGCCAGCAGTTACTCGGATAACTTCGGGCAGACCAAGACCTACGAGCAGTACTTC.

CDR3 residues: CASSVVSSERYEQFF. The DNA for the CDR3 is TGTGCCAGCAGCGTAGTGTCTAGCGAAAGATATGAGCAGTTCTTC. The chain joins TRBV9 to TRBJ2-1; a weak D match, TRBD2 (6 bases). V lost 0 bases, J lost 8 bases, and 15 bases lay in between. CDR1 is SGDLS and CDR2 is YYNGEE in the germline V gene. The CDR3 contains 15 residues.

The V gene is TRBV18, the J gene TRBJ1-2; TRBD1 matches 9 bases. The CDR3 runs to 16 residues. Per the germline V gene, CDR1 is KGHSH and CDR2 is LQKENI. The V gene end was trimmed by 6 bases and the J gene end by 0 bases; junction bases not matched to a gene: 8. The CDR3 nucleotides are TGTGCCAGCTCCCTAAGTCGGACAGGGGCTAACTATGGCTACACCTTC. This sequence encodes CASSLSRTGANYGYTF.

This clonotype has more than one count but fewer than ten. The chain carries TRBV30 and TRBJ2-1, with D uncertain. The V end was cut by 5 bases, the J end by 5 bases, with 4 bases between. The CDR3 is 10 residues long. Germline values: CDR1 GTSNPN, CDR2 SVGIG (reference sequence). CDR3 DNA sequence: TGTGCCTGGGAACACAATGAGCAGTTCTTC. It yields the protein CAWEHNEQFF.

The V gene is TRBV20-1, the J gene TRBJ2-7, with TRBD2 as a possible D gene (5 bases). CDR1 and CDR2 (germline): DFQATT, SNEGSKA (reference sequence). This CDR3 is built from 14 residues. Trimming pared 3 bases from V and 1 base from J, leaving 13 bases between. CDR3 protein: CSASLSSRSYEQYF. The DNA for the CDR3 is TGCAGTGCTAGTCTCTCTAGCAGGTCCTACGAGCAGTACTTC.

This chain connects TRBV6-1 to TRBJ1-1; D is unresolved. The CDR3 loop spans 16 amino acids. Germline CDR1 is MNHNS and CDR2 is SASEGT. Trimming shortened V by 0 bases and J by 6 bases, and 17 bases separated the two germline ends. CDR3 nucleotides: TGTGCCAGCAGTGAAGCCCTACGTGGTGGTAGGGCTGAAGCTTTCTTT. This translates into CASSEALRGGRAEAFF.

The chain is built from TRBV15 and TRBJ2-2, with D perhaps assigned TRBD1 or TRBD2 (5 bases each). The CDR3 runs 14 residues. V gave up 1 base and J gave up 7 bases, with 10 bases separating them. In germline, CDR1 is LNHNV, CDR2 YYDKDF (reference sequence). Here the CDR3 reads CATSRGGFGGELFF. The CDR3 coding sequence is TGTGCCACCAGCAGAGGGGGGTTTGGCGGGGAGCTGTTTTTT.

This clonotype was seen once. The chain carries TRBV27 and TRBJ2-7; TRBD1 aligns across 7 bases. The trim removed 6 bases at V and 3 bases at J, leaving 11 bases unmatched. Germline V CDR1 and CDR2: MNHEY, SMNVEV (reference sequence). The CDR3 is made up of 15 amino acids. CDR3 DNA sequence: TGTGCCAGCAGAGCAAGGGGGCTAGGGGGCTACGAGCAGTACTTC. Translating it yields CASRARGLGGYEQYF.

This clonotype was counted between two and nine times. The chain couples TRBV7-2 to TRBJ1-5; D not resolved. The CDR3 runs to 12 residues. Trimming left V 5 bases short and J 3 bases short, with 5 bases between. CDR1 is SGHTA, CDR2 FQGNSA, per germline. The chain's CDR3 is CASSNYNQPQHF. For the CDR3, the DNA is TGTGCCAGCAGCAATTACAATCAGCCCCAGCATTTT. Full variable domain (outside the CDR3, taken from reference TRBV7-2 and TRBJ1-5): GAGVSQSPSNKVTEKGKDVELRCDPISGHTALYWYRQSLGQGLEFLIYFQGNSAPDKSGLPSDRFSAERTGGSVSTLTIQRTQQEDSAVYLCASSNYNQPQHFGDGTRLSIL.

The CDR3 DNA reads TGCGCCAGCAGCTTGGGTCAGGGTAACTCCTACGAGCAGTACTTC. It yields the protein CASSLGQGNSYEQYF. The chain employs TRBV5-1 and TRBJ2-7; a weak D match, TRBD1 (5 bases). The V and J ends lost 0 bases and 0 bases respectively, with 10 bases between them. CDR3 length: 15 amino acids. Germline V gene lookup returns CDR1 SGHRS and CDR2 YFSETQ.

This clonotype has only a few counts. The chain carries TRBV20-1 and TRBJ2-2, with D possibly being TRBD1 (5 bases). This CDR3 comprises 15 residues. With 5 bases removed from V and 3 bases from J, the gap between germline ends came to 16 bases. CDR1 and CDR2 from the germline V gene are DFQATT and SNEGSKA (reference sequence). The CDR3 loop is CSAPPQGPDTGELFF. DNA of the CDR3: TGCAGTGCTCCCCCCCAGGGCCCCGACACCGGGGAGCTGTTTTTT.

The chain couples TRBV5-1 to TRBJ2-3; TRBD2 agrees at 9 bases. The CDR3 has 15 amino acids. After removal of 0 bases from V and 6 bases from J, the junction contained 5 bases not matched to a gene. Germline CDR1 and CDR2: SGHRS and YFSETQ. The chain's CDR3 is CASSLVREGGDTQYF. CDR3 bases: TGCGCCAGCAGCTTGGTGCGGGAGGGCGGTGATACGCAGTATTTT.